What follows describes a single TCR beta chain. The antigen is unknown. This CDR3 is built from 12 residues. Trimming pared 5 bases from V and 4 bases from J, leaving 9 bases between. Unique molecular identifiers were present on the cDNA, which also gained a universal primer site by template switching. TCRdb ran MiXCR on the 5' RACE reads and lists one entry per CDR3 protein. The sample has more than 600,000 distinct CDR3 sequences; about 20% are singletons. This entry is derived from a study of identical twins. General observations from the study: Invariant populations such as MAIT and iNKT cells could partly muddle zero-insertion analyses.

These sequences were also reported in another study, on T cells expressing NK-cell markers. That paper notes: Each TCR beta repertoire originated in sorted T cells that were CD3+CD56+NKG2C+, CD3+CD56+NKG2C- or CD3+CD56-NKG2C+.

The sample consisted of PBMCs. The sequence came from a young woman in good health. The chain has TRBV12-3 or TRBV12-4 and TRBJ2-7; D not resolved. CDR3 nucleotides: TGTGCCAGCAGTCTATTCTGGTACGAGCAGTACTTC. It encodes CASSLFWYEQYF.